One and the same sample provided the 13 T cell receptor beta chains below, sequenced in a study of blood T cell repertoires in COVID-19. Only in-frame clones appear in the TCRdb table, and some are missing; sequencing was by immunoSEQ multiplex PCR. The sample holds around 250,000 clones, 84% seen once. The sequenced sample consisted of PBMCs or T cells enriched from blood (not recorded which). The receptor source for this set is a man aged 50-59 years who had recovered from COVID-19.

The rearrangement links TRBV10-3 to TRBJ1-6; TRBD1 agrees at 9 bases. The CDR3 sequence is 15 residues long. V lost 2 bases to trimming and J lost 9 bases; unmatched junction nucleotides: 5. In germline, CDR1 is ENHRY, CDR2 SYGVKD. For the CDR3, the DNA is TGTGCCATCAGTGAGCCGGGACAGGGACGTTCACCCCTCCACTTT. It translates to CAISEPGQGRSPLHF.

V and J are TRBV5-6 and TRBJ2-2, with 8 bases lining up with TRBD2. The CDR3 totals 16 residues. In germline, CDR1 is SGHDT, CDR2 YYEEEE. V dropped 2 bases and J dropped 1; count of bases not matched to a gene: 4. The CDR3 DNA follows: TGTGCCAGCAGCTTACTACTAGCGGAGAACACCGGGGAGCTGTTTTTT. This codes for CASSLLLAENTGELFF.

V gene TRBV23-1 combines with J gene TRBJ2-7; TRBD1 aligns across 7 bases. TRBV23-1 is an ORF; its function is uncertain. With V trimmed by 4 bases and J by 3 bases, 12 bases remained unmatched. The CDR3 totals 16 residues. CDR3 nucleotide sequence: TGCGCCAGCAGTCTCCCGCCAGGACAGGACCTCTACGAGCAGTACTTC. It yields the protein CASSLPPGQDLYEQYF.

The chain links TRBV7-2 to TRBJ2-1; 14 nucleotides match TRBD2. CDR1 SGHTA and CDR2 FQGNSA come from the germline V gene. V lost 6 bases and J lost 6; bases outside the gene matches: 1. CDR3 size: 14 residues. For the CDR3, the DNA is TGTGCCAGCAGAGGGACTAGCGGGGGCAATGAGCAGTTCTTC. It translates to CASRGTSGGNEQFF.

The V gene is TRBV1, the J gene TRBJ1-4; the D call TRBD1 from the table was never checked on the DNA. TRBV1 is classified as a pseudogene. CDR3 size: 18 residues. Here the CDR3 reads CTSSQDATGGAGNEKLFF. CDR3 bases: TGCACCAGCAGCCAAGATGCGACAGGGGGCGCGGGGAACGAAAAACTGTTTTTT.

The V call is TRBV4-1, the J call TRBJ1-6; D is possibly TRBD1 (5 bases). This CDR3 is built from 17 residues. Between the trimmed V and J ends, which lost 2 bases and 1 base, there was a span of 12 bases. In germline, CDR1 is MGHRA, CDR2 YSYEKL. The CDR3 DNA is TGCGCCAGCAGCCAACCCAAGGGGAATTCCTATAATTCACCCCTCCACTTT. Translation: CASSQPKGNSYNSPLHF.

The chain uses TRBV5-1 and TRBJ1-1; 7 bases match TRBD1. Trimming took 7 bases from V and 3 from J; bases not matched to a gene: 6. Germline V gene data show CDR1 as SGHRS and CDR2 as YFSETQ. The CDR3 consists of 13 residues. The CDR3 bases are TGCGCCAGCCGAGAGGGGGCCGACACTGAAGCTTTCTTT. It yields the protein CASREGADTEAFF.

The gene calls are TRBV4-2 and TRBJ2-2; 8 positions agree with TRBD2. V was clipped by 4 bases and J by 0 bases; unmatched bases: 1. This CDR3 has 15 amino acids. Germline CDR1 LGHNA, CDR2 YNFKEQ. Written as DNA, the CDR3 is TGTGCCAGCAGCCGGGGACTAGCGAACACCGGGGAGCTGTTTTTT. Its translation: CASSRGLANTGELFF.

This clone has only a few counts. CDR3 bases: TGTGCCAGCAGTTTAACGGGGGGGAGGAGGCCCCAGCATTTT. Translating gives CASSLTGGRRPQHF. The rearrangement links TRBV28 to TRBJ1-5, with D possibly matching TRBD1 (5 bases). Trimming shortened V by 2 bases and J by 9 bases, and 14 bases separated the two germline ends. This CDR3 comprises 14 residues. The germline gives CDR1 MDHEN, CDR2 SYDVKM.

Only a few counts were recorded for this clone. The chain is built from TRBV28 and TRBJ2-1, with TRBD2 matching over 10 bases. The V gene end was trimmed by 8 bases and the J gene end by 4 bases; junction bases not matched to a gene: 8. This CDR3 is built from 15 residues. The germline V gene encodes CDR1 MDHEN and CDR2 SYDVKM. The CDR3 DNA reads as TGTGCCAGCGGAATAGCGGGAGGATCTTACAATGAGCAGTTCTTC. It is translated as CASGIAGGSYNEQFF.

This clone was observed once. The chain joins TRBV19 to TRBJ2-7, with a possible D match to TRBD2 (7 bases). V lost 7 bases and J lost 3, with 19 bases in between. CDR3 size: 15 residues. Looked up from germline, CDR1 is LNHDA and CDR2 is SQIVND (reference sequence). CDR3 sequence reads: CASIGRGRGLYEQYF. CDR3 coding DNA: TGTGCCAGTATTGGGAGGGGCAGGGGACTCTACGAGCAGTACTTC.

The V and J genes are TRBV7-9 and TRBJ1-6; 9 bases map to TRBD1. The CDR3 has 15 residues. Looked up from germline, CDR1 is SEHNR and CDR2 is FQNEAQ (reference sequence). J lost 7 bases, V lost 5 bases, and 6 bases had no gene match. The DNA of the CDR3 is TGTGCCAGCAGCCCCTCGACAGGGGGGAATTCACCCCTCCACTTT. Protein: CASSPSTGGNSPLHF. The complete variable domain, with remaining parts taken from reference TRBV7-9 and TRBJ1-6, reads DTGVSQNPRHKITKRGQNVTFRCDPISEHNRLYWYRQTLGQGPEFLTYFQNEAQLEKSRLLSDRFSAERPKGSFSTLEIQRTEQGDSAMYLCASSPSTGGNSPLHFGNGTRLTVT.

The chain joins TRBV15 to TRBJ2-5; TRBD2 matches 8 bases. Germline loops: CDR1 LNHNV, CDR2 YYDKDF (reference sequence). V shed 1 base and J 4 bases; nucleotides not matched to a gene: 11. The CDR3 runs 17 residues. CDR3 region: CATSRVGASGPLETQYF. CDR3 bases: TGTGCCACCAGCAGAGTTGGCGCTAGCGGGCCTTTAGAGACCCAGTACTTC.